This T cell receptor (beta chain) was recovered during a study of blood T cell repertoires in COVID-19. Overall study context: Some COVID-19 samples were acute and others convalescent; all came from the United States, Italy and Spain. T cells, B-cell-depleted T cells, or PBMCs supplied cDNA or gDNA.

The CDR3 has 18 residues. In germline, CDR1 is SGDLS, CDR2 YYNGEE. Trimming shortened V by 1 base and J by 4 bases, and 24 bases separated the two germline ends. Measured with immunoSEQ multiplex PCR; TCRdb has only the in-frame clones, and not every one. The data contain some 120,000 clones, roughly 90% of them singletons. This clone showed up just once. The specimen was peripheral blood. This clonotype was obtained from a man aged 45 to 65 with active COVID-19. This chain uses TRBV9 with TRBJ2-7; weak D call: TRBD1 (6 bases). The CDR3 DNA follows: TGTGCCAGCAGCGTATCAGGGGCCAGGTTGGATGGGGGATACGAGCAGTACTTC. It codes for CASSVSGARLDGGYEQYF. Based on the CDR3 plus reference TRBV9 and TRBJ2-7, the full variable domain is DSGVTQTPKHLITATGQRVTLRCSPRSGDLSVYWYQQSLDQGLQFLIQYYNGEERAKGNILERFSAQQFPDLHSELNLSSLELGDSALYFCASSVSGARLDGGYEQYFGPGTRLTVT.